Each of the 3 T cell receptor beta chains below was sequenced from the same sample in a study of T cells in Graves' hyperthyroidism and ophthalmopathy. RNA transcripts gave rise to amplified TCR beta CDR3 regions. In the first-round RT-PCR of the TCR CDR3, the HTBI primer set was used. In TCRdb, the multiplex PCR reads were re-called with MiXCR into one record per CDR3 protein. Of about 690,000 distinct CDR3 sequences detected, roughly 17% appear once; the ten largest clones hold 15% to 19%. Sequenced input: blood. The origin of the receptors is a man over 45 with Graves' hyperthyroidism.

This clonotype turned up a few times. This rearrangement joins TRBV28 to TRBJ1-2; 8 positions match TRBD1. This CDR3 spans 15 amino acids. Unmatched junction bases numbered 9, after V lost 1 base and J lost 8 bases. Germline CDR1 and CDR2: MDHEN and SYDVKM. This CDR3 is CASSLSPTGVGGYTF. The CDR3 DNA sequence: TGTGCCAGCAGTTTATCCCCGACAGGGGTAGGAGGCTACACCTTC.

This clonotype appeared many times. The chain carries TRBV2 and TRBJ2-3; D is unresolved. The CDR3 contains 14 residues. Germline V gene data show CDR1 as SNHLY and CDR2 as FYNNEI. Trimming left V 1 base short and J 9 bases short, with 14 bases between. This chain's CDR3 is CASSEETYGYTQYF. In DNA, the CDR3 is TGTGCCAGCAGTGAAGAGACCTACGGGTACACGCAGTATTTT.

The chain links TRBV6-2 or TRBV6-3 to TRBJ2-7; 7 bases match TRBD2. V dropped 7 bases and J dropped 0; count of bases not matched to a gene: 12. Germline CDR1 is MNHEY and CDR2 is SVGEGT. The CDR3 spans 16 residues. Here the CDR3 reads CASKSLGGSASYEQYF. The CDR3, as DNA: TGTGCCAGCAAGTCTCTCGGCGGGAGCGCCTCCTACGAGCAGTACTTC.